This TCR beta chain was obtained from a study of cytotoxic CD8 clonotypes in ibrutinib-treated CLL. Across the whole study: The study recorded mean values of approximately 260,000 productive templates and 94,082 productive rearrangements per sample.

Germline V gene data show CDR1 as MNHEY and CDR2 as SMNVEV (reference sequence). The junction had 14 bases not matched to a gene; V was cut back by 5 bases and J by 11 bases. This CDR3 has 14 amino acids. Only in-frame clones appear in the TCRdb table, and some are missing; sequencing was by immunoSEQ multiplex PCR. The table lists hundreds of thousands of clones, roughly 74% of them singletons. The sample consisted of PBMCs, taken after 24 months of ibrutinib treatment. The clonotype comes from a human donor with chronic lymphocytic leukemia. This chain uses TRBV27 with TRBJ1-1; 7 bases line up with TRBD1. The DNA of the CDR3 is TGTGCCAGCAGTCCGTCGGACAGGATTGGTTCGGCTTTCTTT. It is translated as CASSPSDRIGSAFF.